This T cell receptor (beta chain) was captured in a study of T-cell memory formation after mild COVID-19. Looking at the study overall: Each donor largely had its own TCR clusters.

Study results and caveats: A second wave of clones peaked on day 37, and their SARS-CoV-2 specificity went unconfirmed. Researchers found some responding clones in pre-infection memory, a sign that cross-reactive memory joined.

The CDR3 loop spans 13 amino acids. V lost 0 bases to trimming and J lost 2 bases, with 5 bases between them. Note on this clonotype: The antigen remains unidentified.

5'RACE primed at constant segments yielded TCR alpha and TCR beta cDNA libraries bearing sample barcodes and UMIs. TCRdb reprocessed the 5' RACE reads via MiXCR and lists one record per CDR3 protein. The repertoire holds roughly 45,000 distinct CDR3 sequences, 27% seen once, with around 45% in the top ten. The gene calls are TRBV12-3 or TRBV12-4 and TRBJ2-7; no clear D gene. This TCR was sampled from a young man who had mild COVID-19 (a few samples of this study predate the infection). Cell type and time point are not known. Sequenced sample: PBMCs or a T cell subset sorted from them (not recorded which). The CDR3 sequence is CASSLAGPYEQYF. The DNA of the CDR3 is TGTGCCAGCAGTTTAGCAGGCCCCTACGAGCAGTACTTC.